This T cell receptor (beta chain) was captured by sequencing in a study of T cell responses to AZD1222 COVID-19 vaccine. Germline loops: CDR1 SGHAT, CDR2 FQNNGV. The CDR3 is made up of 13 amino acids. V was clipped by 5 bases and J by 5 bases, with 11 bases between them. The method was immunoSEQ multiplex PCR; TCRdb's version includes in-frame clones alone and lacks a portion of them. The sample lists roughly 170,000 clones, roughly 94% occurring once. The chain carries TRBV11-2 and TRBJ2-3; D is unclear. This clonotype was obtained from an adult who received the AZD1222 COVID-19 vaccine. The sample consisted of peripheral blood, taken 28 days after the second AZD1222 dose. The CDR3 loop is CASSVLTRDTQYF. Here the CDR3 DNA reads TGTGCCAGCAGCGTACTGACCCGAGATACGCAGTATTTT.